One and the same sample provided the 16 T cell receptor beta chains below, sequenced in a study of blood T cell repertoires in COVID-19. The table came from immunoSEQ multiplex PCR; TCRdb's copy has only in-frame clones and leaves some out. The data contain hundreds of thousands of clones, about 85% of them singletons. The specimen was peripheral blood. The receptors shown here come from a woman aged 45 to 65 who had recovered from COVID-19.

The V and J genes are TRBV19 and TRBJ1-2; 11 bases fit TRBD1. The CDR3 is 15 residues long. The trim removed 10 bases at V and 3 bases at J, leaving 10 bases unmatched. In germline, CDR1 is LNHDA, CDR2 SQIVND (reference sequence). The chain's CDR3 is CATHRPGQGDYGYTF. CDR3 in DNA: TGTGCCACCCACCGGCCGGGACAGGGGGACTATGGCTACACCTTC.

The chain has TRBV5-1 and TRBJ2-5; 10 bases agree with TRBD2. From germline, CDR1 is SGHRS and CDR2 YFSETQ. V dropped 0 bases and J dropped 1; count of bases not matched to a gene: 6. This CDR3 region has 17 residues. CDR3 sequence (DNA): TGCGCCAGCAGCTTGGCCGGAAGCGGGGGGGCCCAAGAGACCCAGTACTTC. Protein: CASSLAGSGGAQETQYF.

The rearrangement links TRBV5-1 to TRBJ1-2; TRBD1 matches at 9 bases. The V gene end was trimmed by 4 bases and the J gene end by 6 bases; junction bases not matched to a gene: 16. Germline values: CDR1 SGHRS, CDR2 YFSETQ. There are 17 residues in the CDR3. The CDR3 loop reads CASSPRSGTGIQDGYTF. DNA for the CDR3: TGCGCCAGCAGCCCGAGGTCCGGGACAGGGATACAAGATGGCTACACCTTC.

This sequence joins TRBV10-3 and TRBJ2-7; D is ambiguous. CDR3 length equals 11 residues. The germline V and J ends were trimmed by 3 bases and 4 bases, with 4 bases remaining between them. Per germline, CDR1 ENHRY and CDR2 SYGVKD. The CDR3 spells CAISDPYEQYF. The DNA of the CDR3 is TGTGCCATCAGTGATCCGTACGAGCAGTACTTC.

This chain uses TRBV30 with TRBJ1-3; TRBD1 agrees at 11 bases. J gave up 0 bases and V 5 bases, and 9 bases lay outside the gene matches. This CDR3 is 17 amino acids long. Germline CDR1 is GTSNPN and CDR2 is SVGIG (reference sequence). The CDR3 spells CAWQSRDRGYSGNTIYF. The CDR3 nucleotides are TGTGCCTGGCAGAGCCGGGACAGGGGGTACTCTGGAAACACCATATATTTT.

This rearrangement joins TRBV7-9 to TRBJ2-7, with TRBD2 matching 7 bases. The germline V gene encodes CDR1 SEHNR and CDR2 FQNEAQ (reference sequence). Trimming at V came to 4 bases and at J to 3 bases, leaving 6 bases not matched to a gene. This CDR3 has 14 amino acids. This CDR3 is CASSSSGIYYEQYF. The CDR3 DNA reads TGTGCCAGCAGCTCCAGCGGGATTTACTACGAGCAGTACTTC.

The gene calls are TRBV7-2 and TRBJ2-5, with a possible D match to TRBD1 (6 bases). The CDR3 runs to 15 residues. The V end lost 3 bases, the J end lost 8 bases, and 19 bases lay between the germline ends. The V gene's germline CDR1 is SGHTA and CDR2 FQGNSA. The CDR3 loop reads CASSFNFAGDSTQYF. The CDR3 coding sequence is TGTGCCAGCAGCTTCAATTTTGCAGGGGATTCAACCCAGTACTTC.

This clone showed up just a few times. This chain connects TRBV20-1 to TRBJ1-4; D is ambiguous. The germline V and J ends were trimmed by 5 bases and 7 bases, with 5 bases remaining between them. The germline V gene has CDR1 DFQATT and CDR2 SNEGSKA (reference sequence). This CDR3 is built from 10 residues. The CDR3 DNA sequence: TGCAGTGCTGTGAGTGAAAAACTGTTTTTT. This translates into CSAVSEKLFF.

The chain combines TRBV6-5 with TRBJ2-1; TRBD2 agrees at 8 bases. V lost 10 bases, J lost 10 bases, and 9 bases stayed unmatched. From germline, CDR1 is MNHEY and CDR2 SVGAGI. The CDR3 runs to 12 residues. DNA for the CDR3: TGTGCCACTGTAGCGGGGACGAGAGAGCAGTTCTTC. Translating gives CATVAGTREQFF.

The CDR3 spells CASSQAYSGHYEQYF. The DNA of the CDR3 is TGTGCCAGCAGCCAAGCTTACAGCGGGCATTACGAGCAGTACTTC. The chain has TRBV3-1 (or the pseudogene TRBV3-2) and TRBJ2-7, with D perhaps matching TRBD2 (6 bases). Trimming cost V 1 base and J 4 bases, with 14 bases left between them. This CDR3 comprises 15 residues. The germline gives CDR1 LGHDT, CDR2 YNNKEL (reference sequence).

This chain links TRBV5-1 with TRBJ2-2, with D tentatively TRBD1 (6 bases). CDR3 length equals 15 residues. CDR1 is SGHRS, CDR2 YFSETQ, per germline. Trimming took off 10 bases at V and 6 bases at J, with 22 bases between the two ends. The CDR3 nucleotides are TGCGCCTCGGGCAGGGGCGGCGGCGAGGCCGGGGAGCTGTTTTTT. Translated, it gives CASGRGGGEAGELFF.

The chain recombines TRBV9 with TRBJ1-1, with TRBD1 identical over 8 bases. With 1 base clipped from V and 4 bases from J, the junction kept 3 bases outside the gene matches. CDR1 and CDR2 (germline): SGDLS, YYNGEE. This CDR3 region has 14 residues. The CDR3 reads CASSVYDRGTEAFF. The CDR3 nucleotides are TGTGCCAGCAGCGTATACGACAGGGGCACTGAAGCTTTCTTT.

This clone was found a few times. This sequence joins TRBV6-2 or TRBV6-3 and TRBJ1-2; 12 positions agree with TRBD1. CDR3 size: 18 residues. V was clipped by 5 bases and J by 0 bases; unmatched bases: 10. Germline-derived CDR1 and CDR2 are MNHEY and SVGEGT. This CDR3 is CASSRPGQGAYSNYGYTF. Here the CDR3 DNA reads TGTGCCAGCAGTCGCCCGGGACAGGGGGCCTATTCTAACTATGGCTACACCTTC.

This clone was found once. V usage is TRBV30 and J usage is TRBJ1-2; D may be TRBD1 (6 bases). This CDR3 is 14 amino acids long. Trimming removed 4 bases at V and 0 bases at J, with 12 bases between. Germline assignment: CDR1 GTSNPN and CDR2 SVGIG (reference sequence). The CDR3 sequence: CAWNPTGANYGYTF. The CDR3 nucleotides are TGTGCCTGGAATCCGACAGGAGCTAACTATGGCTACACCTTC.

The chain joins TRBV18 to TRBJ1-1; D perhaps matches TRBD1 (6 bases). The CDR3 totals 14 residues. Trimming removed 3 bases at V and 4 bases at J, with 12 bases between. Germline CDR1 reads KGHSH; CDR2 reads LQKENI. The CDR3: CASSPKQGTTEAFF. The DNA of the CDR3 is TGTGCCAGCTCACCTAAACAGGGCACCACTGAAGCTTTCTTT.

The rearrangement uses TRBV30 and TRBJ2-5, with D maybe TRBD2 (7 bases). V was cut by 7 bases and J by 4 bases, with 13 bases left in between. The CDR3 consists of 12 residues. Germline V lookup: CDR1 GTSNPN, CDR2 SVGIG (reference sequence). The CDR3 protein is CASSGGRETQYF. Written as DNA, the CDR3 is TGTGCCTCCTCCGGGGGGCGAGAGACCCAGTACTTC.